These T cell receptor beta chains were read from a single sample in a study of human T cells and chemical hapten exposure. TCRdb reprocessed the RACE reads with MiXCR, giving one entry per CDR3 protein. The sample lists 50,000 to 70,000 distinct CDR3 sequences; roughly a tenth were seen once. This sample comprised whole blood, obtained in connection with sensitization to the hapten diphenylcyclopropenone (DPC). The receptors were sampled from a man aged 35 to 55 with alopecia areata. Some clones in this sample may be carry-over from other donors' samples. CDR3s include the opening cysteine and the closing phenylalanine or tryptophan. A D gene is named only where the DNA matches it firmly. The size entry is marked missing in some rows and otherwise reads once, few, many or a size class.

CASSLLAGGITDTQYF,TGTGCCAGTAGTCTGCTAGCGGGAGGGATCACAGATACGCAGTATTTT,TRBD2,many,TRBJ2-3,TRBV19
CASSFKTGYTGELFF,TGCGCCAGCAGCTTCAAGACAGGGTACACCGGGGAGCTGTTTTTT,TRBD1,few,TRBJ2-2,TRBV5-1
CASSLSSDAYEQYF,TGTGCCAGCAGCTTGTCGTCAGATGCCTACGAGCAGTACTTC,-,-,TRBJ2-7,TRBV5-8
CSARDQLAGGLYF,TGCAGTGCTAGAGATCAGCTAGCGGGAGGTCTGTACTTC,TRBD2,many,TRBJ2-7,TRBV20-1
CASSPTNTQYF,TGTGCCAGCAGCCCCACAAATACGCAGTATTTT,-,-,TRBJ2-3,TRBV11-2
CASSPGAGGPYEQYF,TGTGCCAGCAGCCCGGGGGCGGGAGGGCCCTACGAGCAGTACTTC,TRBD2,few,TRBJ2-7,TRBV7-6
CASSPLAGGPGNEQFF,TGCGCCAGCAGCCCTTTAGCGGGAGGGCCAGGCAATGAGCAGTTCTTC,TRBD2,many,TRBJ2-1,TRBV5-1
CATSDGPGDQPQHF,TGTGCCACCAGTGATGGGCCAGGAGATCAGCCCCAGCATTTT,-,-,TRBJ1-5,TRBV24-1
CASSLREKPYEQYF,TGTGCCAGCAGCTTACGGGAGAAACCCTACGAGCAGTACTTC,-,few,TRBJ2-7,TRBV11-2
CASSQDLTSGWYNEQFF,TGCGCCAGCAGCCAAGATTTGACTAGCGGGTGGTACAATGAGCAGTTCTTC,TRBD2,few,TRBJ2-1,TRBV4-3
CASSFGQGAGTEAFF,TGTGCCAGCAGCTTTGGACAGGGGGCCGGCACTGAAGCTTTCTTT,TRBD1,-,TRBJ1-1,TRBV11-3
CASSFRADTQYF,TGTGCCAGCAGCTTCAGGGCAGATACGCAGTATTTT,-,-,TRBJ2-3,TRBV7-2
CASSPQRGGSPLHF,TGTGCCAGCAGTCCACAGAGAGGAGGTTCACCCCTCCACTTT,-,-,TRBJ1-6,TRBV11-2
CASSPPPPGRRPLHF,TGTGCCAGCTCACCACCCCCCCCAGGGAGGAGGCCCCTCCACTTT,-,few,TRBJ1-6,TRBV18
CSARDRGRDQPQHF,TGCAGTGCGCGGGACAGGGGGCGGGATCAGCCCCAGCATTTT,TRBD1,-,TRBJ1-5,TRBV20-1
CASSLSYSQETQYF,TGTGCCAGCAGCTTATCATACAGCCAAGAGACCCAGTACTTC,-,-,TRBJ2-5,TRBV11-2
CACSLAGWGNEQFF,TGTGCCTGCAGCCTAGCGGGATGGGGGAATGAGCAGTTCTTC,TRBD2,many,TRBJ2-1,TRBV10-3
CASSLASRGPSNQPQHF,TGTGCCAGCAGCCTAGCCTCGCGGGGGCCTAGCAATCAGCCCCAGCATTTT,-,few,TRBJ1-5,TRBV7-2
CASSHLGLAGAPVGTDTQYF,TGCGCCAGCAGCCACTTGGGACTAGCGGGAGCCCCCGTAGGTACAGATACGCAGTATTTT,TRBD2,-,TRBJ2-3,TRBV4-1
CAIKLDSRNYGYTF,TGTGCCATAAAATTGGACAGTCGTAACTATGGCTACACCTTC,-,-,TRBJ1-2,TRBV10-3
CASSPQLAQETQYF,TGTGCCAGCTCACCGCAACTAGCACAAGAGACCCAGTACTTC,-,-,TRBJ2-5,TRBV18
CASSQEEGGTGGRRDTQYF,TGCGCCAGCAGCCAAGAAGAAGGTGGTACGGGAGGGCGGAGAGATACGCAGTATTTT,TRBD2,few,TRBJ2-3,TRBV4-1
CAISGGTGQGSPLHF,TGTGCCATCAGTGGGGGAACGGGACAGGGATCACCCCTCCACTTT,TRBD1,few,TRBJ1-6,TRBV10-3
CASSAPGQGNQPQHF,TGTGCCAGCTCAGCTCCGGGACAGGGAAATCAGCCCCAGCATTTT,TRBD1,few,TRBJ1-5,TRBV18
CSASGGNQPQHF,TGCAGTGCTAGTGGGGGAAATCAGCCCCAGCATTTT,-,many,TRBJ1-5,TRBV20-1
CASSPLGLEETQYF,TGTGCCAGCTCACCCCTTGGGCTCGAGGAGACCCAGTACTTC,-,many,TRBJ2-5,TRBV18
CASRLAGGWGYEQYF,TGTGCCAGCAGACTCGCGGGAGGCTGGGGGTACGAGCAGTACTTC,TRBD2,few,TRBJ2-7,TRBV12-3/TRBV12-4
CASSTQKRTGRNEKLFF,TGTGCCAGCAGTACCCAAAAGCGGACAGGCCGTAATGAAAAACTGTTTTTT,TRBD1,few,TRBJ1-4,TRBV6-6
CASSPTPSGASTDTQYF,TGTGCCAGCAGCCCTACCCCTAGCGGGGCGAGCACAGATACGCAGTATTTT,TRBD2,many,TRBJ2-3,TRBV7-2
CASSQDPGQRSYNEQFF,TGCGCCAGCAGCCAAGATCCGGGACAGCGCTCCTACAATGAGCAGTTCTTC,TRBD1,many,TRBJ2-1,TRBV4-1
CASRAIAGPDNEQFF,TGTGCCAGCAGGGCTATAGCGGGACCCGACAATGAGCAGTTCTTC,TRBD2,few,TRBJ2-1,TRBV6-5
CASSLRGGLENSPLHF,TGCGCCAGCAGCTTGCGGGGGGGCCTGGAGAATTCACCCCTCCACTTT,-,-,TRBJ1-6,TRBV5-1
CASSKRSGYGYTF,TGTGCCAGCAGCAAACGTAGTGGCTATGGCTACACCTTC,-,few,TRBJ1-2,TRBV9
CSASVLQTSHQPQHF,TGCAGTGCTAGTGTCCTGCAGACTTCGCATCAGCCCCAGCATTTT,-,-,TRBJ1-5,TRBV20-1
CASSGQKHSNQPQHF,TGTGCCAGCTCAGGTCAAAAGCATAGCAATCAGCCCCAGCATTTT,-,many,TRBJ1-5,TRBV18
CASSPMDSNTEAFF,TGTGCCAGCTCACCGATGGACAGTAACACTGAAGCTTTCTTT,-,many,TRBJ1-1,TRBV18
CASSLWPASYNEQFF,TGCGCCAGCAGCTTGTGGCCAGCTTCATACAATGAGCAGTTCTTC,-,many,TRBJ2-1,TRBV5-1
CASSQTANTEAFF,TGCGCCAGCAGCCAAACAGCTAACACTGAAGCTTTCTTT,-,many,TRBJ1-1,TRBV4-3
CASSLGRDETQYF,TGTGCCAGCTCACTCGGACGGGACGAGACCCAGTACTTC,-,-,TRBJ2-5,TRBV18
CSANSGDSGQQETQYF,TGCAGTGCTAACAGCGGGGACAGCGGCCAACAAGAGACCCAGTACTTC,-,few,TRBJ2-5,TRBV20-1
CASSKGDTPSYNEQFF,TGTGCCAGCAGCAAGGGGGACACCCCCTCCTACAATGAGCAGTTCTTC,-,many,TRBJ2-1,TRBV5-5
CASKLGGLGGTEAFF,TGCGCCAGTAAACTAGGGGGCCTGGGTGGCACTGAAGCTTTCTTT,TRBD1,many,TRBJ1-1,TRBV10-2
CASGTSGSAETQYF,TGTGCCAGCGGGACTAGCGGGAGTGCCGAGACCCAGTACTTC,TRBD2,many,TRBJ2-5,TRBV7-3
CASSWGQQNSPLHF,TGTGCCAGCAGTTGGGGACAGCAGAATTCACCCCTCCACTTT,TRBD1,few,TRBJ1-6,TRBV6-2/TRBV6-3
CAITPGTGLYEQYF,TGTGCCATCACTCCCGGGACAGGGCTCTACGAGCAGTACTTC,TRBD1,few,TRBJ2-7,TRBV10-3
CASSLEGYGEAFF,TGTGCCAGCAGCTTGGAAGGGTACGGTGAAGCTTTCTTT,-,many,TRBJ1-1,TRBV5-5